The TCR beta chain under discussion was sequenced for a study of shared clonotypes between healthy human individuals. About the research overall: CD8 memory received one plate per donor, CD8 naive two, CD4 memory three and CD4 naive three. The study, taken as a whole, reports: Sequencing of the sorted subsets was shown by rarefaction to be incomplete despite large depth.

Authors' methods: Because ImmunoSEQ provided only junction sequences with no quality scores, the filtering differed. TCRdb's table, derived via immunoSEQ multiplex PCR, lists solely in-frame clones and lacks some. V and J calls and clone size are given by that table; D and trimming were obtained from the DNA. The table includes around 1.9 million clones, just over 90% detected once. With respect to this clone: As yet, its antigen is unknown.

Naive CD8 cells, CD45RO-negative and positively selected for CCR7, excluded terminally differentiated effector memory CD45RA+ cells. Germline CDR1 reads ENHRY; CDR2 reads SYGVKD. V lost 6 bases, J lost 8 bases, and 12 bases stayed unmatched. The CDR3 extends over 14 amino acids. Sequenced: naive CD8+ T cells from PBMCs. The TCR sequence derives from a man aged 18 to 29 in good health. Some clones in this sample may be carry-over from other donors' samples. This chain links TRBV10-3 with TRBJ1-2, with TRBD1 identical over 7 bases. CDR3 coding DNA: TGTGCCATCAGGGAACCGCCGCAGGGGGACGGCTACACCTTC. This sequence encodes CAIREPPQGDGYTF.